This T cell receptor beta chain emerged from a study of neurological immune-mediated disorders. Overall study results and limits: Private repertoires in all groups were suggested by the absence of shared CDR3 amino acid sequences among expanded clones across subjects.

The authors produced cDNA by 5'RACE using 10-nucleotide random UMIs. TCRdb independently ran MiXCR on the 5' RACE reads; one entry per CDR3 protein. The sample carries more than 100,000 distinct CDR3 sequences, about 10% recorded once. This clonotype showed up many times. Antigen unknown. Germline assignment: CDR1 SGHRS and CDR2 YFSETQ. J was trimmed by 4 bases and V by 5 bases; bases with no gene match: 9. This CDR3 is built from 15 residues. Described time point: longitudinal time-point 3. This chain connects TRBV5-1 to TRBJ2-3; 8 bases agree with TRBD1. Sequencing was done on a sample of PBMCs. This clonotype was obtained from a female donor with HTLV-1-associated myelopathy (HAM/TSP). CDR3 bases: TGCGCCAGCAGTCAGAGGCAGGGGGCCCCAGATACGCAGTATTTT. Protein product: CASSQRQGAPDTQYF.